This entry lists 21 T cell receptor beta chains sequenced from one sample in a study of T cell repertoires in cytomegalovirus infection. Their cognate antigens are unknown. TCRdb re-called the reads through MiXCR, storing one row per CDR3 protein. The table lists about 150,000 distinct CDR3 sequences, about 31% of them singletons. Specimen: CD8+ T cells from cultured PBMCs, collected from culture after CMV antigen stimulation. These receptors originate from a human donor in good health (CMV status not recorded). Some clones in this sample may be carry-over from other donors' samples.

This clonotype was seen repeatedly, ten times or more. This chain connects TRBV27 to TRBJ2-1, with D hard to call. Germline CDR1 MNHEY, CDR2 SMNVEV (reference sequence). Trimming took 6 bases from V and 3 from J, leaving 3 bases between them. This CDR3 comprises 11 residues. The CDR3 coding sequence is TGTGCCAGCAGGGACTACAATGAGCAGTTCTTC. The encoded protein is CASRDYNEQFF.

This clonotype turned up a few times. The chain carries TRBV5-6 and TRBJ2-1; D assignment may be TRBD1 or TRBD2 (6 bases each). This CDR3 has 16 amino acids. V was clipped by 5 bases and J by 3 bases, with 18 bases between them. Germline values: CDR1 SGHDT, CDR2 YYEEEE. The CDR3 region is CASSPQEGTIYNEQFF. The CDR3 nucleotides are TGTGCCAGCAGTCCCCAGGAGGGGACAATCTACAATGAGCAGTTCTTC.

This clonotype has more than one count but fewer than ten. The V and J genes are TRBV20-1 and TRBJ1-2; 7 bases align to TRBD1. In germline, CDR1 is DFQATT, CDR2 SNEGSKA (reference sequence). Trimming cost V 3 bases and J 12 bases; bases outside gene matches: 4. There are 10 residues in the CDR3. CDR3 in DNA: TGCAGTGCTAGGAGGGGGCAAGACACCTTC. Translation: CSARRGQDTF.

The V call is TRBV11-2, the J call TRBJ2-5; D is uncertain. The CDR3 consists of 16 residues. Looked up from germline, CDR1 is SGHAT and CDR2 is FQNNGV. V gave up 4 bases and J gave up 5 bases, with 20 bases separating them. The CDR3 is CASSSFSRAPHETQYF. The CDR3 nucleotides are TGTGCCAGCAGCTCCTTTAGCCGGGCCCCCCATGAGACCCAGTACTTC. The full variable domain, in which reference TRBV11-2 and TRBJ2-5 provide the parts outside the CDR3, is EAGVAQSPRYKIIEKRQSVAFWCNPISGHATLYWYQQILGQGPKLLIQFQNNGVVDDSQLPKDRFSAERLKGVDSTLKIQPAKLEDSAVYLCASSSFSRAPHETQYFGPGTRLLVL.

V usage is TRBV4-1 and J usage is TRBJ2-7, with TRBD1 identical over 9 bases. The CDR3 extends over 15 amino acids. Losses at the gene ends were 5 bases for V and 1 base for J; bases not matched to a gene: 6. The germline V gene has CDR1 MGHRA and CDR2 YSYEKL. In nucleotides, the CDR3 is TGCGCCAGCAGCTACTCCGGGACAGGGTCCTACGAGCAGTACTTC. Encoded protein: CASSYSGTGSYEQYF.

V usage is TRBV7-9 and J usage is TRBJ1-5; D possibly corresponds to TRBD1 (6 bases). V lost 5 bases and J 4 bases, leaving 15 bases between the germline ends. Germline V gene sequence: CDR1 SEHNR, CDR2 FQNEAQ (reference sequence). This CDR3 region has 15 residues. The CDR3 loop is CASSRSDSLNQPQHF. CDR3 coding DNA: TGTGCCAGCAGCCGATCGGACAGCCTAAATCAGCCCCAGCATTTT.

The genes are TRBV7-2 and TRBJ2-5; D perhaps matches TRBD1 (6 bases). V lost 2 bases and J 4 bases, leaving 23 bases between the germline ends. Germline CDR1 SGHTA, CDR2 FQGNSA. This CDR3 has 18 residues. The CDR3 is CASSLWGQTETIRETQYF. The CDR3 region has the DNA TGTGCCAGCAGCTTATGGGGGCAGACTGAGACAATCCGAGAGACCCAGTACTTC.

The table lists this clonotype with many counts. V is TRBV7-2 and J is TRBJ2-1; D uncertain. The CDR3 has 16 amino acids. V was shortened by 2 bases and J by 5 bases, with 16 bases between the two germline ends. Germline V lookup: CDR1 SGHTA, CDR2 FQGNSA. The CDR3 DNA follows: TGTGCCAGCAGCTTAAATCACCATCTACCTAACAATGAGCAGTTCTTC. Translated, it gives CASSLNHHLPNNEQFF.

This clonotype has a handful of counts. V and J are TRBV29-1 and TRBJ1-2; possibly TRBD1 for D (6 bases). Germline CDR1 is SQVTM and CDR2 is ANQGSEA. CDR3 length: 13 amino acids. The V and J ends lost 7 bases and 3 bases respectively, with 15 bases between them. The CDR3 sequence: CSAYQDSHYGYTF. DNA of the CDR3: TGCAGCGCATACCAGGACAGTCACTATGGCTACACCTTC.

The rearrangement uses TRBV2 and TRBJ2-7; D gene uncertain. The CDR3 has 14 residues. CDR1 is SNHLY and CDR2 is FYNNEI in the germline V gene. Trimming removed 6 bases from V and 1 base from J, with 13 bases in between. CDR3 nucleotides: TGTGCCAGCAGGAAATGGACCGAATCCTACGAGCAGTACTTC. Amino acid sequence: CASRKWTESYEQYF. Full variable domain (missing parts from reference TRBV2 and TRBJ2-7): EPEVTQTPSHQVTQMGQEVILRCVPISNHLYFYWYRQILGQKVEFLVSFYNNEISEKSEIFDDQFSVERPDGSNFTLKIRSTKLEDSAMYFCASRKWTESYEQYFGPGTRLTVT.

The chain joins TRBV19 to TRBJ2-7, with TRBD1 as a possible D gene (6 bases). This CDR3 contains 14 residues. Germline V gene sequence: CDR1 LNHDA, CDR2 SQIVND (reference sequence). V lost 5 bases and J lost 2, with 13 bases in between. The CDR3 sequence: CASSPTGSPYEQYF. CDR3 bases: TGTGCCAGTAGTCCAACAGGGTCCCCCTACGAGCAGTACTTC.

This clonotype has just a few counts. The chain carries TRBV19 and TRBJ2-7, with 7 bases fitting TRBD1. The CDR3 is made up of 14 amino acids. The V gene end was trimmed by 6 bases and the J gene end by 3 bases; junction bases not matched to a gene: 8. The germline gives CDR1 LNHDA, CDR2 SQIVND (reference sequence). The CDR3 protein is CASSSGTDDYEQYF. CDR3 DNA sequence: TGTGCCAGTAGCTCCGGGACAGACGACTACGAGCAGTACTTC.

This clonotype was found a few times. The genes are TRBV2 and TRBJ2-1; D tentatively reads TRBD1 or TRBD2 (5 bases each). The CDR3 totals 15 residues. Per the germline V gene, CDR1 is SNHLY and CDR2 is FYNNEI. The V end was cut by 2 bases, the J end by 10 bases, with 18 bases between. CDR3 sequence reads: CASSERGPTGTEQFF. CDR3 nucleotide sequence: TGTGCCAGCAGTGAAAGGGGTCCTACCGGGACGGAGCAGTTCTTC.

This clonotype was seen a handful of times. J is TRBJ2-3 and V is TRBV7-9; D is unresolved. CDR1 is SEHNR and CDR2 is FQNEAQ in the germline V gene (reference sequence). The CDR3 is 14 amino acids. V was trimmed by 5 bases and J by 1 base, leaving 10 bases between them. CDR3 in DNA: TGTGCCAGCAGCCCTAAGCCCCGCACAGATACGCAGTATTTT. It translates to CASSPKPRTDTQYF.

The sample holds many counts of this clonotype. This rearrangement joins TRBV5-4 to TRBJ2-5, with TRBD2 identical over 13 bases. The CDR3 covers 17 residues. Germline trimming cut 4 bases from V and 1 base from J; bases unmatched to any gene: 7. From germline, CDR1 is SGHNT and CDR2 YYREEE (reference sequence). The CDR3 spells CASSGKGLAGLQETQYF. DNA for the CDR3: TGTGCCAGCAGCGGCAAGGGACTAGCGGGGCTCCAAGAGACCCAGTACTTC.

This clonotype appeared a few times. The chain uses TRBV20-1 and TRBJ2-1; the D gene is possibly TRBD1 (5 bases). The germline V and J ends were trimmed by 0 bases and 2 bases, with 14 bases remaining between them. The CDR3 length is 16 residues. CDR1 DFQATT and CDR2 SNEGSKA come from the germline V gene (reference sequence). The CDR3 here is CSARDVGVGPYNEQFF. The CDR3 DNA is TGCAGTGCTAGAGATGTAGGGGTGGGTCCCTACAATGAGCAGTTCTTC.

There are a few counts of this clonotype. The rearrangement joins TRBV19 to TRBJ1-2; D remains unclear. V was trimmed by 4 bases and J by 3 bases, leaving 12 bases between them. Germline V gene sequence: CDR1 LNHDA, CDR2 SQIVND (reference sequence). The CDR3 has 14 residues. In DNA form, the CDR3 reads TGTGCCAGTAGTAGGTACAGCTTGGACTATGGCTACACCTTC. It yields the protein CASSRYSLDYGYTF.

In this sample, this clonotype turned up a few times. CDR3 residues: CASTPRGWDEQFF. The CDR3 DNA follows: TGTGCCAGCACCCCGCGGGGGTGGGATGAGCAGTTCTTC. The chain uses TRBV12-3 or TRBV12-4 and TRBJ2-1, with 7 nucleotides matching TRBD2. CDR3 size: 13 residues. Trimming took 7 bases from V and 8 from J; bases not matched to a gene: 8.

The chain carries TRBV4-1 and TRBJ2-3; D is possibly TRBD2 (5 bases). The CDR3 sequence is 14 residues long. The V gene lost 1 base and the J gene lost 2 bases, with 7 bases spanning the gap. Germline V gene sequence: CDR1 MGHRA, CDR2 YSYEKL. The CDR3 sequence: CASSQGELTDTQYF. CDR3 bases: TGCGCCAGCAGCCAAGGGGAGCTCACAGATACGCAGTATTTT.

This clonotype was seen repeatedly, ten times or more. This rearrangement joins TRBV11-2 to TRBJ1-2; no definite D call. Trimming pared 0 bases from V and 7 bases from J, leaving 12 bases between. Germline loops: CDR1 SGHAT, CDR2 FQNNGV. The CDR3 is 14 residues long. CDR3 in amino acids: CASSLDRREGGYTF. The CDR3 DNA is TGTGCCAGCAGCTTAGATCGGAGGGAGGGTGGCTACACCTTC.

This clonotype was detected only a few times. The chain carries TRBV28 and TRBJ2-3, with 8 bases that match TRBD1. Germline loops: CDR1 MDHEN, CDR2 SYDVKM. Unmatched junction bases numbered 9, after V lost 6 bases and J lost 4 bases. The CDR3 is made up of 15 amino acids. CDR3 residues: CASSPSGGFSDTQYF. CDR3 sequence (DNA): TGTGCCAGCAGCCCGTCAGGGGGCTTTTCAGATACGCAGTATTTT.